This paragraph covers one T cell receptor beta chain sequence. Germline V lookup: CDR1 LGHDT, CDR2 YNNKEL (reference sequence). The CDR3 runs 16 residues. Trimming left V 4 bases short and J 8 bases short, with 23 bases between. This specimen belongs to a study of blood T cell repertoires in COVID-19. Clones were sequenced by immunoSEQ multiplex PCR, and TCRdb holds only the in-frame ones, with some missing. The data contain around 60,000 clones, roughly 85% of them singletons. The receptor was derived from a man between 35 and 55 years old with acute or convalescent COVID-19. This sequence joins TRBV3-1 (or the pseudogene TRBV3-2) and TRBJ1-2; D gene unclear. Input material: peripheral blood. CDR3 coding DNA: TGTGCCAGCAGCCCCCAGAGGCGGTCCGGGATTGACGGCTACACCTTC. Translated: CASSPQRRSGIDGYTF.